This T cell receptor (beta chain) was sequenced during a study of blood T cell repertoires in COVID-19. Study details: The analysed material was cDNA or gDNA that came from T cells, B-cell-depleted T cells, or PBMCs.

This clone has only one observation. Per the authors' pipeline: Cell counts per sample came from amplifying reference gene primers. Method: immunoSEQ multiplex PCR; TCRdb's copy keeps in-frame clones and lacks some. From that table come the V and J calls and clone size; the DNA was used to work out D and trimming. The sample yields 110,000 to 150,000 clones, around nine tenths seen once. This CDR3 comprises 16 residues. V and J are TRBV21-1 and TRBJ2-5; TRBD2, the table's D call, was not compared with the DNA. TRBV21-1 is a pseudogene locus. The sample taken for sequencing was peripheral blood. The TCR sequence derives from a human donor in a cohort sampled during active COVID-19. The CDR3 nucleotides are TGTGCCAGCAGCAAAGCGCGCGGGGGAGGGGGTGAGACCCAGTACTTC. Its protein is CASSKARGGGGETQYF.